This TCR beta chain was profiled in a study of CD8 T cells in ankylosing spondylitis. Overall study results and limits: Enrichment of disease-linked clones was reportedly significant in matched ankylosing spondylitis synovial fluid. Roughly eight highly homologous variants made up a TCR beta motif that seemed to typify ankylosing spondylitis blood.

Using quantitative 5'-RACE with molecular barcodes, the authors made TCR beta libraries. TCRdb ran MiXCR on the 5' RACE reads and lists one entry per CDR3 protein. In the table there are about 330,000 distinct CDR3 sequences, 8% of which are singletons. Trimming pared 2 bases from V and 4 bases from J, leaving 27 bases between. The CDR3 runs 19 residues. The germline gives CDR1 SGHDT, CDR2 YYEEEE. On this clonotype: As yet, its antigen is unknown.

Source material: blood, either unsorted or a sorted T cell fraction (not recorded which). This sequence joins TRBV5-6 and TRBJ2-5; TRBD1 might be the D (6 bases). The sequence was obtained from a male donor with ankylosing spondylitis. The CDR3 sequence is CASSFFPPTRLGAGETQYF. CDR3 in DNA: TGTGCCAGCAGCTTTTTCCCCCCTACCAGGTTGGGGGCGGGAGAGACCCAGTACTTC.